The sample holds a few counts of the clone carrying this TCR beta chain. Distinct nucleotide sequences in the sample also encode this CDR3. PCR amplification relied on 60 Vbeta primers (plus 13 Jbeta primers). In the authors' workflow: A later analysis counted 65 million to 95 million unique TCR beta chains, 9.5 million to 12 million shared. Profiling relied on immunoSEQ multiplex PCR, and the TCRdb table lists in-frame clones only, not all of them. V, J and clone size reflect that table, while D and trimming were determined from the DNA. The repertoire holds just under 250,000 clones, with about 81% as singletons. The sample is drawn from a study of cytomegalovirus exposure and HLA in healthy donors. This TCR derives from a woman in her 40s in good health and CMV-seropositive. The sequencing sample was made of PBMCs.

The CDR3 sequence is CASSLGGTGNTEAFF. The CDR3 coding sequence is TGCGCCAGCAGCTTGGGAGGGACTGGGAACACTGAAGCTTTCTTT. The J gene is TRBJ1-1, the V gene TRBV5-1; perhaps TRBD1 as D (5 bases). V was trimmed by 0 bases and J by 1 base, leaving 10 bases between them. This CDR3 is built from 15 residues. From germline, CDR1 is SGHRS and CDR2 YFSETQ.